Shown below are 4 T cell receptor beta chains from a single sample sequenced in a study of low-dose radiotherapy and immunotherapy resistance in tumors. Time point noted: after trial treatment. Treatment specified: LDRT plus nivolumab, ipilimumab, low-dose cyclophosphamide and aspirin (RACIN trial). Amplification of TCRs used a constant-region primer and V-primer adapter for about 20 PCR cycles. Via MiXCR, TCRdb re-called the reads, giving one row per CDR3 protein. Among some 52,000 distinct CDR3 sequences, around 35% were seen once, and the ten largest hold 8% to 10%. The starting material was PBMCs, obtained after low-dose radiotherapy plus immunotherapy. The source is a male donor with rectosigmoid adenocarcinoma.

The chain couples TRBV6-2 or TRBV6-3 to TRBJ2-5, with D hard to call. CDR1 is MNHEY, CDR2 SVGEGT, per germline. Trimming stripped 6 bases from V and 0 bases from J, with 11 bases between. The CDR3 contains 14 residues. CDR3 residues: CASSVRLYQETQYF. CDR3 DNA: TGTGCCAGCAGCGTACGGTTGTACCAAGAGACCCAGTACTTC.

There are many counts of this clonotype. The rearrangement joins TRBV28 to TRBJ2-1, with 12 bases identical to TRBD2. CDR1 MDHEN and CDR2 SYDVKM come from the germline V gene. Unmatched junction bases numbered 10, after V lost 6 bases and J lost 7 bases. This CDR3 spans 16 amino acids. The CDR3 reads CASSPGLAGLVNEQFF. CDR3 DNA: TGTGCCAGCAGCCCAGGACTAGCGGGGTTGGTGAATGAGCAGTTCTTC.

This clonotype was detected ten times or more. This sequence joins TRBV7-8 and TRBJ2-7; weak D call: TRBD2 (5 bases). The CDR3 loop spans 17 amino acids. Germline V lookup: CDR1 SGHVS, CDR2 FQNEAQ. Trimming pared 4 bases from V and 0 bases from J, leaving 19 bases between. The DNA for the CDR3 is TGTGCCAGCAGCTCACCCGAGGGCCGGAGAAGCTCCTACGAGCAGTACTTC. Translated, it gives CASSSPEGRRSSYEQYF. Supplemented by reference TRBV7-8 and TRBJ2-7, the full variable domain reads GAGVSQSPRYKVAKRGQDVALRCDPISGHVSLFWYQQALGQGPEFLTYFQNEAQLDKSGLPSDRFFAERPEGSVSTLKIQRTQQEDSAVYLCASSSPEGRRSSYEQYFGPGTRLTVT.

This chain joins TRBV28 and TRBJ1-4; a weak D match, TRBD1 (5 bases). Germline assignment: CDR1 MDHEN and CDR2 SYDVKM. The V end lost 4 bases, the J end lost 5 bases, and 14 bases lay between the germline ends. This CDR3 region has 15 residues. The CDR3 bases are TGTGCCAGCAGTTCGACCGGGACGGTCAATGAAAAACTGTTTTTT. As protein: CASSSTGTVNEKLFF.